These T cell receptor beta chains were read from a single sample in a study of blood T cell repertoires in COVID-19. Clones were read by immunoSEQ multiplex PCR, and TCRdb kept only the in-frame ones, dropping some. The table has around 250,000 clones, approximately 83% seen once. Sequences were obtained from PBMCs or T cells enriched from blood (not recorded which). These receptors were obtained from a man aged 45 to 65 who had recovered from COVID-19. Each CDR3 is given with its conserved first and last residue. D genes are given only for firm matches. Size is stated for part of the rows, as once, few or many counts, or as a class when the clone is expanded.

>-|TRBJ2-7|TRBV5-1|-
TGCGCCAGCAGCGCCCGGGACTGGGAGCTCTCCTACGAGCAGTACTTC
CASSARDWELSYEQYF
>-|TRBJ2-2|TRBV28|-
TGTGCCACCCAGTGGGCAGGGGTGACCGGGGAGCTGTTTTTT
CATQWAGVTGELFF
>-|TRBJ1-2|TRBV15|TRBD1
TGTGCCACCAGCATAAGACAGGGCGACTACTATGGCTACACCTTC
CATSIRQGDYYGYTF
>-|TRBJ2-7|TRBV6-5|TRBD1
TGTGCCAGTGCCCGCGGACAGGACCTCGACGAGCAGTACTTC
CASARGQDLDEQYF
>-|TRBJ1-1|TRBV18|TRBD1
TGTGCCAGCTCCCGACAGACAGGGGGCCGCGTAATAGATGAAGCTTTCTTT
CASSRQTGGRVIDEAFF
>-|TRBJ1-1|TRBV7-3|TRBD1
TGTGCCAGCAGCCCCGGGACAGGGGCCGGAGCTTTCTTT
CASSPGTGAGAFF
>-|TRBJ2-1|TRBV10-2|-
TGCGCCAGCAGTGACATGACCACTCGGGGCAATGAGCAGTTCTTC
CASSDMTTRGNEQFF
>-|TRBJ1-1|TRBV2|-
TGTGCCAGCAGTGAGCGGGCCCCAGGAGCACCTGAAGCTTTCTTT
CASSERAPGAPEAFF
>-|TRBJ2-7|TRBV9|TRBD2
TGTGCCAGCAGCGTAAGCCCCGAAGCGGGAGGCGAGCAGTACTTC
CASSVSPEAGGEQYF
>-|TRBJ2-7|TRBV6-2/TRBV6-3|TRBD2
TGTGCCAGCAGTTACGGGGGAGGGGTTGTCGAGCAGTACTTC
CASSYGGGVVEQYF
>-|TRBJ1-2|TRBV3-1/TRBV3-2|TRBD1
TGTGCCAGCAGCCAAACCGACAGGGGGCTATATTCTAACTATGGCTACACCTTC
CASSQTDRGLYSNYGYTF
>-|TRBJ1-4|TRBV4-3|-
TGCGCCAGCAGCCCACGCCAGGGAACTAATGAAAAACTGTTTTTT
CASSPRQGTNEKLFF
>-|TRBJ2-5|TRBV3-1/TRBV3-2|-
TGTGCCAGCAGCCAAGCTTCCAGACTATCCCGGCGACGACGAGAGACCCAGTACTTC
CASSQASRLSRRRRETQYF
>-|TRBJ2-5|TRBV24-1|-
TGTGCCACCAGTGATTTCGGCGGGGAGACCCAGTACTTC
CATSDFGGETQYF
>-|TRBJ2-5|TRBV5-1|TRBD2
TGCGCCAGCAGCGCAGGACTAGCGGGGTATGGGGTGGAAGAGACCCAGTACTTC
CASSAGLAGYGVEETQYF
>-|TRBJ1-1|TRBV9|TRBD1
TGTGCCAGCAGCCCGGGACAGCAGAACACTGAAGCTTTCTTT
CASSPGQQNTEAFF
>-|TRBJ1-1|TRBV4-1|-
TGCGCCAGCAGCCAGTATGCTGGGGCGGCTGAAGCTTTCTTT
CASSQYAGAAEAFF
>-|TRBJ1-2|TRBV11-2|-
TGTGCCAGCAGCTTAGGCGGGGTTTCTAACTATGGCTACACCTTC
CASSLGGVSNYGYTF
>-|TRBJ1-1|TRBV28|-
TGTGCACTGAGAGGACAGATGAACACTGAAGCTTTCTTT
CALRGQMNTEAFF
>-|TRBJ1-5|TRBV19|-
TGTGCCAGTACCGAGGGAGGGTATCATCAGCCCCAGCATTTT
CASTEGGYHQPQHF
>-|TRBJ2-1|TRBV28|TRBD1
TGTGCCAGCAGTATCGGGCAGGGGGCAAGGAATGAGCAGTTCTTC
CASSIGQGARNEQFF
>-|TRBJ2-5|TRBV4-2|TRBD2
TGTGCCAGCAGCCAAGAACTAGCGGGGGTAACTAGGGAGACCCAGTACTTC
CASSQELAGVTRETQYF
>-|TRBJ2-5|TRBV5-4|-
TGTGCCAGCAGCTTGGCCTCTGCGGGGACCCAGTACTTC
CASSLASAGTQYF
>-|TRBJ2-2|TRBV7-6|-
TGTGCCAGCAGCTTGGACAGTTTGGGCGGGGAGCTGTTTTTT
CASSLDSLGGELFF
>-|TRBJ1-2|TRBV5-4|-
TGTGCCAGCAGCTCCCCTGTTGGGGGGGACTATGGCTACACCTTC
CASSSPVGGDYGYTF
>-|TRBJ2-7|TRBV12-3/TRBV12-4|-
TGTGCCAGCAGTTTGGTCCAGGGCCACGAGCAGTACTTC
CASSLVQGHEQYF
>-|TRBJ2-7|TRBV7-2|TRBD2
TGTGCCAGCAGCCCGAGCGGGGGCTCCTACGAGCAGTACTTC
CASSPSGGSYEQYF
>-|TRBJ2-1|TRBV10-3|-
TGTGCCATCAGTGTGAGACGGGTCGGGAACTACAATGAGCAGTTCTTC
CAISVRRVGNYNEQFF
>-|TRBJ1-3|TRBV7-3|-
TGTGCCAGCAGCTCACATGGAATAAGCGGGGGAAACACCATATATTTT
CASSSHGISGGNTIYF
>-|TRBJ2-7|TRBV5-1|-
TGCGCCAGCAGCCCCCAGGACAGTATCACCTACGAGCAGTACTTC
CASSPQDSITYEQYF
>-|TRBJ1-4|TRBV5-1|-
TGCGCCAGCAGCCTCTGGGGGGCAACTAATGAAAAACTGTTTTTT
CASSLWGATNEKLFF
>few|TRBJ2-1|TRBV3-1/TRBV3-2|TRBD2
TGTGCCAGCAGCCTGTATAGGGGAGGGGAGCAGTTCTTC
CASSLYRGGEQFF
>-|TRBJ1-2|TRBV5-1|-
TGCGCCAGCAGCCCCGGGGGAGGAAATATTGATGGCTACACCTTC
CASSPGGGNIDGYTF
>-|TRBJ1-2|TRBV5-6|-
TGTGCCAGCATATATGGTCGGGACTATGGCTACACCTTC
CASIYGRDYGYTF
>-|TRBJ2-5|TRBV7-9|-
TGTGCCAGCAGCCCAGCGGGACACTACCAAGAGACCCAGTACTTC
CASSPAGHYQETQYF
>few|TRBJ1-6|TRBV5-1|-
TGCGCCAGCAGCTTGGCCGCCGGTCCCCTCCACTTT
CASSLAAGPLHF
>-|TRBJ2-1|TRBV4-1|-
TGCGCCAGCAGCCCGGAGGAGGGTCGGGGTGATTCCTACAATGAGCAGTTCTTC
CASSPEEGRGDSYNEQFF
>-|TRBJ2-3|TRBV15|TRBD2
TGTGCCACCAGCAGCTATAGCGGGGGCACAGATACGCAGTATTTT
CATSSYSGGTDTQYF
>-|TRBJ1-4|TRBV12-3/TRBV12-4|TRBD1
TGTGCCAGCAGTGACGGACAGGATGGGAAACTGTTTTTT
CASSDGQDGKLFF
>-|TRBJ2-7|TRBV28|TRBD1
TGTGCCAGCAGTCCTTCCGGGGGACAGGGGTCCTACGAGCAGTACTTC
CASSPSGGQGSYEQYF
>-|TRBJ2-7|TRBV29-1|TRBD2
TGCAGCGCTCGGACTAGCGGCTCCTACGAGCAGTACTTC
CSARTSGSYEQYF
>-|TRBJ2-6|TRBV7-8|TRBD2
TGTGCCAGCAGCTTAGACGAGGGACTAGCGGAACCAGCTGGGGCCAACGTCCTGACTTTC
CASSLDEGLAEPAGANVLTF
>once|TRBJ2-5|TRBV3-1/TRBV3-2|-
TGTGCCAGCAGCCCGAAAGCCCGGAGACAAGAGACCCAGTACTTC
CASSPKARRQETQYF
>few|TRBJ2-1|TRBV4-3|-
TGCGCCAGCAGCCAAGATCGAGGACAGCACCCCTACAATGAGCAGTTCTTC
CASSQDRGQHPYNEQFF
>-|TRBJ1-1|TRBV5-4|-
TGTGCCAGCAGCAACACCCCGAACACTGAAGCTTTCTTT
CASSNTPNTEAFF
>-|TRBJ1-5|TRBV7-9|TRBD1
TGTGCCAGCAGCGAGGGACAGGGGGCGGATCAGCCCCAGCATTTT
CASSEGQGADQPQHF
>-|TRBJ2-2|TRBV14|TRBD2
TGTGCCAGCAGCCCCCGCGGAGCGGGAGTAGGGACCGGGGAGCTGTTTTTT
CASSPRGAGVGTGELFF
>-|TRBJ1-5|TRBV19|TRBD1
TGTGCCAGTAGTATTGAGATTAACCGGGACAGGCAACATTTT
CASSIEINRDRQHF
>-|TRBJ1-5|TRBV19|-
TGTGCCAGTACCCCGGACCTGAGGGCGGCCCAGCATTTT
CASTPDLRAAQHF
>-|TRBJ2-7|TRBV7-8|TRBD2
TGTGCCAGCAGCTTAGTGGTCGGGGGGGCCTACGAGCAGTACTTC
CASSLVVGGAYEQYF
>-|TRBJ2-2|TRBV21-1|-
TGTGCCAGCACCCCGGGGGCGGGAGGGACCGGGGAGCTGTTTTTT
CASTPGAGGTGELFF